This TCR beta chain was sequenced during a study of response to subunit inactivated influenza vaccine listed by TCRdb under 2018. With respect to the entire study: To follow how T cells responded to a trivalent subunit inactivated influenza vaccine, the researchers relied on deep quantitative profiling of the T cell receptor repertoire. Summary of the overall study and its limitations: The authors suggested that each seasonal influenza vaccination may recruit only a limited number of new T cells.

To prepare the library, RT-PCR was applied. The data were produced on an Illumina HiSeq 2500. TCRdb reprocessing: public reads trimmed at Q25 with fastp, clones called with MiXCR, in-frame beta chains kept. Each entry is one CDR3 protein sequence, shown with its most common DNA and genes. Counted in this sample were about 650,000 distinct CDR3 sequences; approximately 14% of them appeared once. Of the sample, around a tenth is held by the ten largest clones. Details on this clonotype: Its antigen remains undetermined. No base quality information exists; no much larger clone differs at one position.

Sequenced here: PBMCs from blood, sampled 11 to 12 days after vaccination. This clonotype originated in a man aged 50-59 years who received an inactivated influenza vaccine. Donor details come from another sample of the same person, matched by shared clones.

The DNA is TGTGCCATCAGTGATTATACAGCAAATCAGTACTTC. Its product reads: CAISDYTANQYF. The chain employs TRBV10-3 and TRBJ2-4; the D segment cannot be called with confidence. CDR3 length: 12 amino acids, cysteine to phenylalanine. Only the CDR3 part of the read is kept: 36 bases, read in frame from the first base. V loses 3 bases, J loses 12 bases, and the germline ends lie 12 bases apart. Reading the germline V gene gives CDR1 ENHRY and CDR2 SYGVKD.